A selection of T cell receptor beta chains follows, all from one sample in a study of blood T cell repertoires in COVID-19. Some clones are missing from TCRdb's copy, which holds only in-frame ones; the method was immunoSEQ multiplex PCR. The sample holds fewer than 450,000 clones; about 90% are singletons and the top ten take approximately 0.55%. Material for sequencing was PBMCs or T cells enriched from blood (not recorded which). The receptor source for this set is a man between 18 and 35 years old who had recovered from COVID-19. Both conserved end residues are part of each CDR3. D genes are given only for firm matches. The listing skips clone size in some rows; elsewhere it reads once, few, many or a size class.

CDR3 length | clone size | J gene | D gene | V gene | CDR3 protein | CDR3 DNA
13 | once | TRBJ1-6 | . | TRBV5-5 | CASSLAQISPLHF | TGTGCCAGCAGCTTGGCCCAGATATCACCCCTCCACTTT
15 | once | TRBJ2-7 | TRBD1 | TRBV24-1 | CATSDPGQGSHEQYF | TGTGCCACCAGTGATCCCGGACAGGGGTCCCACGAGCAGTACTTC
14 | . | TRBJ1-2 | TRBD1 | TRBV28 | CATLRQGLPYGYTF | TGTGCCACACTGCGACAGGGGCTCCCCTATGGCTACACCTTC
12 | . | TRBJ1-1 | TRBD1 | TRBV2 | CARTGMNTEAFF | TGTGCCAGGACAGGGATGAACACTGAAGCTTTCTTT
14 | . | TRBJ1-3 | . | TRBV7-9 | CASSPAGVLDTIYF | TGTGCCAGCAGCCCGGCGGGGGTCTTGGACACCATATATTTT
17 | . | TRBJ2-1 | TRBD2 | TRBV28 | CASSLVGGLAGNNEQFF | TGTGCCAGCAGTTTAGTGGGGGGACTAGCGGGAAACAATGAGCAGTTCTTC
14 | once | TRBJ1-5 | . | TRBV27 | CASSEGYSNQPQHF | TGTGCCAGCTCTGAGGGATATAGCAATCAGCCCCAGCATTTT
14 | . | TRBJ1-2 | . | TRBV28 | CASSSSGDNYGYTF | TGTGCCAGCAGTTCATCGGGGGATAACTATGGCTACACCTTC
16 | . | TRBJ1-6 | . | TRBV19 | CASSTKGEGRNSPLHF | TGTGCCAGTAGTACCAAGGGGGAAGGTCGGAATTCACCCCTCCACTTT
15 | . | TRBJ2-7 | . | TRBV27 | CASRLQSGFFYEQYF | TGTGCCAGCAGATTACAAAGCGGATTTTTTTACGAGCAGTACTTC
14 | . | TRBJ2-2 | . | TRBV7-8 | CASSLGVSTGELFF | TGTGCCAGCAGCCTAGGCGTAAGCACCGGGGAGCTGTTTTTT
15 | . | TRBJ2-3 | TRBD2 | TRBV7-6 | CASSPGLAPPDTQYF | TGTGCCAGCAGCCCGGGACTAGCCCCTCCAGATACGCAGTATTTT
15 | once | TRBJ2-7 | TRBD1 | TRBV24-1 | CATSPGTGGSYEQYF | TGTGCCACCAGTCCTGGGACAGGGGGATCCTACGAGCAGTACTTC
15 | . | TRBJ1-1 | . | TRBV7-9 | CASSSPRQGNTEAFF | TGTGCCAGCAGCTCCCCCCGGCAGGGGAACACTGAAGCTTTCTTT
16 | . | TRBJ2-3 | TRBD2 | TRBV4-1 | CASSQVIAGVADTQYF | TGCGCCAGCAGCCAAGTCATAGCGGGAGTAGCAGATACGCAGTATTTT
14 | . | TRBJ1-1 | TRBD1 | TRBV9 | CASSLRQGGTEAFF | TGTGCCAGCAGCTTGCGACAGGGGGGCACTGAAGCTTTCTTT
15 | . | TRBJ1-2 | . | TRBV28 | CASSLASWPGDGYTF | TGTGCCAGCAGTTTAGCGTCCTGGCCCGGGGATGGCTACACCTTC